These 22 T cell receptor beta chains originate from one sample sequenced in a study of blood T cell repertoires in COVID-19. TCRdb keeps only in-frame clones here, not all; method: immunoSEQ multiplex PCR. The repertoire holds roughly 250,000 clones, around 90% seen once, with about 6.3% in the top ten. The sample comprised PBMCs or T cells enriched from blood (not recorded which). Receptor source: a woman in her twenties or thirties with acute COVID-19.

The CDR3 region is CASSQAIAGPSMDEQFF. The DNA for the CDR3 is TGTGCCAGCAGCCAAGCAATCGCGGGGCCCTCGATGGATGAGCAGTTCTTC. The chain carries TRBV3-1 (or the pseudogene TRBV3-2) and TRBJ2-1, with D possibly being TRBD2 (6 bases). There are 17 residues in the CDR3. The ends were cut back, 1 base at V and 8 bases at J, with 21 bases in the middle. Per the germline V gene, CDR1 is LGHDT and CDR2 is YNNKEL (reference sequence).

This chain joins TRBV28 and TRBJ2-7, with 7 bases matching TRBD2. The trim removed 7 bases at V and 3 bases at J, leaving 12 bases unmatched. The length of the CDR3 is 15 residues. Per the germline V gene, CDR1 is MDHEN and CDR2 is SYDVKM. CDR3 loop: CASNPRGGRNYEQYF. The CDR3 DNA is TGTGCCAGCAATCCCCGGGGCGGGAGAAACTACGAGCAGTACTTC.

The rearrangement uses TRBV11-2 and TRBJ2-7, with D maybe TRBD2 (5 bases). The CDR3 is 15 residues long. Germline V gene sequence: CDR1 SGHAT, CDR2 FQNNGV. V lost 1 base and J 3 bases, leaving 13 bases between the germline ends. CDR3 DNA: TGTGCCAGCAGCTTAGTCGGCCGGAGGTTCTACGAGCAGTACTTC. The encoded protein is CASSLVGRRFYEQYF.

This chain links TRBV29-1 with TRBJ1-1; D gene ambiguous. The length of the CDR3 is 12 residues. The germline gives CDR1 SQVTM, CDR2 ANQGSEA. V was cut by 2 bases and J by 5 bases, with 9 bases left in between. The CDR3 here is CSVERHGTEAFF. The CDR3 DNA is TGCAGCGTTGAACGTCACGGGACTGAAGCTTTCTTT. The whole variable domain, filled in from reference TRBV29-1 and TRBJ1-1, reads SAVISQKPSRDICQRGTSLTIQCQVDSQVTMMFWYRQQPGQSLTLIATANQGSEATYESGFVIDKFPISRPNLTFSTLTVSNMSPEDSSIYLCSVERHGTEAFFGQGTRLTVV.

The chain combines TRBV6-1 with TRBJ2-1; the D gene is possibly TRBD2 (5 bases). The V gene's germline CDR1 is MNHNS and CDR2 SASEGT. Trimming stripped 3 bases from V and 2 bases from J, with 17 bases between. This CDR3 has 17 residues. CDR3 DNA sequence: TGTGCCAGCAGTGAGAGGGAATTGAGCTGGGCCTACAATGAGCAGTTCTTC. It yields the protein CASSERELSWAYNEQFF.

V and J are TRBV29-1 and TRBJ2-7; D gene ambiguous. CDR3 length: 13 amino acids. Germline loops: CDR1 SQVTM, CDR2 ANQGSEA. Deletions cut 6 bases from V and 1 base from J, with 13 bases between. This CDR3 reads CSVSPSRSYEQYF. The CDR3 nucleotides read TGCAGCGTCTCCCCGTCCCGTTCCTACGAGCAGTACTTC.

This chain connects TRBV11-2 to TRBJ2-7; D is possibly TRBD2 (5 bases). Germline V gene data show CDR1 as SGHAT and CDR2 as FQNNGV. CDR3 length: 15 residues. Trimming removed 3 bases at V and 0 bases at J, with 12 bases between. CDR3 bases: TGTGCCAGCAGCTTTGGCTCGGGGTACTCCTACGAGCAGTACTTC. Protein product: CASSFGSGYSYEQYF.

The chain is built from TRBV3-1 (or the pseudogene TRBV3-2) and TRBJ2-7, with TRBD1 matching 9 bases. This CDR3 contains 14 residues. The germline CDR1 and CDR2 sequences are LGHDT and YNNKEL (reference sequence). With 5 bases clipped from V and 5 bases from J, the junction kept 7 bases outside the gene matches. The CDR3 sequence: CASSSGTGNHEQYF. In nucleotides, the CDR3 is TGTGCCAGCAGCTCCGGGACAGGGAACCACGAGCAGTACTTC.

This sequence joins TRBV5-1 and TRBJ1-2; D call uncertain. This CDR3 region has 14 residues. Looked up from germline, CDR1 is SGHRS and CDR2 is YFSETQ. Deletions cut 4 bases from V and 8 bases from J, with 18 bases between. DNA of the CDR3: TGCGCCAGCAGCATCGAAGGAGGGATTGGGGGCTACACCTTC. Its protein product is CASSIEGGIGGYTF.

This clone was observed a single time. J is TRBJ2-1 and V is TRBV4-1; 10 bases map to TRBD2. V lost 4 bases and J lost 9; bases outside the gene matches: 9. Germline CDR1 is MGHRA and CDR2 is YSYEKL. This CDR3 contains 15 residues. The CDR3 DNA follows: TGCGCCAGCAGCCCTAGCGGGAGTCGGACAATTGAGCAGTTCTTC. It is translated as CASSPSGSRTIEQFF.

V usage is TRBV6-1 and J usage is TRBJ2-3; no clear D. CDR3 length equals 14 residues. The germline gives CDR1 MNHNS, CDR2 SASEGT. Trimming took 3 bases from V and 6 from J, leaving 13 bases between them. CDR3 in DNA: TGTGCCAGCAGTGATTACTTAGGAGCGGATACGCAGTATTTT. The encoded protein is CASSDYLGADTQYF.

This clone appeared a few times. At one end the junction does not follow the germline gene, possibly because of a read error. CDR3 in DNA: TGTGCCAGCAGATTAGAGGATCCGACTAACACTGAAGCTTTCTTT. This gives the protein CASRLEDPTNTEAFF. The genes are TRBV11-3 and TRBJ1-1, with D hard to call. Germline CDR1 is SGHNT and CDR2 is YENEEA. There are 15 residues in the CDR3. Based on the CDR3 plus reference TRBV11-3 and TRBJ1-1, the full variable domain is EAGVVQSPRYKIIEKKQPVAFWCNPISGHNTLYWYLQNLGQGPELLIRYENEEAVDDSQLPKDRFSAERLKGVDSTLKIQPAELGDSAVYLCASRLEDPTNTEAFFGQGTRLTVV.

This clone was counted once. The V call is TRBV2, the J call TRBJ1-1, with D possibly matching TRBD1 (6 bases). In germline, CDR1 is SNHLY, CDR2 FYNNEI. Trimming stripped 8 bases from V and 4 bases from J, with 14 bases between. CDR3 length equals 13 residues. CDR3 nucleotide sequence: TGTGCCAGCCCCGTAAGGGGGGGCACTGAAGCTTTCTTT. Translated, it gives CASPVRGGTEAFF.

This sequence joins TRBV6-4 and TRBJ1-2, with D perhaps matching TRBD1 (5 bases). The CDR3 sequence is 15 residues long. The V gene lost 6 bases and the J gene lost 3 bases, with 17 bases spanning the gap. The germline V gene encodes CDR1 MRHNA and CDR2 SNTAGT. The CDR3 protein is CASSPTPGDHYGYTF. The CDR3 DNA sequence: TGTGCCAGCAGCCCCACCCCGGGGGATCACTATGGCTACACCTTC.

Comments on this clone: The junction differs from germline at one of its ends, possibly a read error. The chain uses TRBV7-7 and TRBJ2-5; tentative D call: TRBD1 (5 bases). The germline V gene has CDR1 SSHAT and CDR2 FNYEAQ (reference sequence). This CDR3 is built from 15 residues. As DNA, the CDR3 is TGTGCTAGCAGCTTAGTAGGGGCACGACAAGAGACCCAGTACTTC. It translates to CASSLVGARQETQYF.

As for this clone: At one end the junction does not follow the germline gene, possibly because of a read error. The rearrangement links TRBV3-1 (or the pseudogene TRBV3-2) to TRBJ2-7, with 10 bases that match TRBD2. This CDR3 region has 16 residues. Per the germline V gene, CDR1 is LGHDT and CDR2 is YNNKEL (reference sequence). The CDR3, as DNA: TGTGCCAGCAGCCAAGACGCTAGCGGGGGCCTAAAACATCCCGACTTC. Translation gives CASSQDASGGLKHPDF.

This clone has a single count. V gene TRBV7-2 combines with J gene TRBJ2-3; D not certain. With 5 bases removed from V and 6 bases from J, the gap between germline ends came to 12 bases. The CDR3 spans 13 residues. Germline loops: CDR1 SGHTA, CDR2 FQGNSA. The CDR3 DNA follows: TGTGCCAGCAGCCCAGGTCATGCGGATACGCAGTATTTT. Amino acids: CASSPGHADTQYF.

CDR3 bases: TGTGCCAGCAGCCAAATACAGGGGCATGAGCAGTTCTTC. This translates into CASSQIQGHEQFF. The chain joins TRBV9 to TRBJ2-1; 7 bases are a match to TRBD1. The V segment lost 4 bases and the J segment 8 bases; nucleotides outside the gene matches: 6. Looked up from germline, CDR1 is SGDLS and CDR2 is YYNGEE. The CDR3 is 13 residues long.

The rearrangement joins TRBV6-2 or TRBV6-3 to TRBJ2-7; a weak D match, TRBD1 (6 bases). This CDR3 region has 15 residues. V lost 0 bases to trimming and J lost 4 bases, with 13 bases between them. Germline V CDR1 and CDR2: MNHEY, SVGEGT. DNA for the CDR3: TGTGCCAGCAGTTACTCACAGGGTATTATTTACGAGCAGTACTTC. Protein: CASSYSQGIIYEQYF.

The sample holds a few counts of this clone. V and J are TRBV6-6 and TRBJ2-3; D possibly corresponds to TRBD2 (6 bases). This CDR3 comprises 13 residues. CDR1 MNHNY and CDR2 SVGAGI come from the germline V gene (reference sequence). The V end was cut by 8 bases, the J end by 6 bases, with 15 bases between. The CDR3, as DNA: TGTGCCAGCCGTCTCCTAGCGAGGGATACGCAGTATTTT. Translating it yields CASRLLARDTQYF.

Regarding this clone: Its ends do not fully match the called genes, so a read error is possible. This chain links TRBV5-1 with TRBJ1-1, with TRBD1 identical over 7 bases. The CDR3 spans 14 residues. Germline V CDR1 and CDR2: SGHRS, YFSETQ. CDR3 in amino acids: CASTLHRGATEAFF. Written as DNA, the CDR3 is TGCGCCAGCACCTTGCACAGGGGCGCCACTGAAGCTTTCTTT. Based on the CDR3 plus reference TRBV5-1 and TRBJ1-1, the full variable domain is KAGVTQTPRYLIKTRGQQVTLSCSPISGHRSVSWYQQTPGQGLQFLFEYFSETQRNKGNFPGRFSGRQFSNSRSEMNVSTLELGDSALYLCASTLHRGATEAFFGQGTRLTVV.

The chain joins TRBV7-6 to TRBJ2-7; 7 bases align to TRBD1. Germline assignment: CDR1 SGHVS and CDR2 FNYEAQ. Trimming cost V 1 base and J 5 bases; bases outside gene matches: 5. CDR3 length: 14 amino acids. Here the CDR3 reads CASSLGQGSDEQYF. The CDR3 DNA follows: TGTGCCAGCAGCTTAGGACAGGGCAGCGACGAGCAGTACTTC.